This T cell receptor beta chain was observed in a study of shared T cell receptors in the human thymus (dated by TCRdb to the early 2020s). Background for the entire study: The study examined how self-reactive, shared T-cell receptor alpha chains are generated in the human thymus.

Points on this clone: It has no known antigen specificity. Qualities for individual bases were not recorded, and no much larger clone is one base off.

Receptors were amplified or captured by the immunoSEQ multiplex PCR assay. TCRdb stores this immuneACCESS table with in-frame sequences only. Part of the clones is absent; in the studies checked, under half of the shortfall reflects unresolved V genes, and no reason is known for the rest. Present in this sample are some 700,000 clones, roughly 88% of which were seen just once. The top ten constitute under 0.012% of the sample. Reading from cysteine to phenylalanine, the CDR3 counts 10 amino acids. Left in the record is the CDR3 DNA by itself, 30 bases read in frame from the first base. V is clipped by 8 bases and J by 11 bases, and the sequence between their germline boundaries is 12 bases long. Sequences MDHEN (CDR1) and SYDVKM (CDR2) are obtained from the germline V gene. These data were likewise used in another study, on human thymus T cells. As that second study puts it: The donors were immunologically healthy infants in Finland who had open corrective cardiac surgery for congenital heart defects. Thymus tissue was collected as surgical resects that were removed during corrective cardiac surgery. Usage of V and J gene segments appeared to be biased in both the thymic and the peripheral blood repertoires. The related research reported highly overlapping thymic TCR repertoires among unrelated individuals. The study used seven to nine infant thymus samples plus four related peripheral blood samples to characterize TCR alpha and beta repertoires. Donor ages ranging from 7 to 244 days were recorded, and six or seven male and two female infants were included in the cohort. After being mechanically released from the tissue, thymocytes were kept at -70 degrees C in pellets of roughly 10-30 million cells. A QIAsymphony instrument was used to extract genomic DNA from frozen cell pellets. TCRB and TCRAD loci were amplified from a standardized quantity of quality-controlled genomic DNA using the immunoSEQ multiplex PCR assay. The amplicons covered the V(D)J region and were long enough to include the CDR3 and to identify the V and J genes. Amplicon sequencing was performed on an Illumina platform through the commercial immunoSEQ service. Primer bias and sequencing errors were corrected as previously described, and TCRAD and TCRB definitions were based on the IMGT database. Repertoires were analysed with immunoSEQ Analyzer 3.0 and VDJTools, covering basic statistics, V/J segment usage, diversity estimates, rarefaction and pairwise overlap. Chao1, ChaoE, Efron-Thisted, Shannon and inverse Simpson indices were used to estimate diversity, which was also estimated on datasets down-sampled to the smallest sample. Repertoire overlap was determined by strict matching of CDR3 nucleotide sequence, V gene and J gene, and Jaccard-based multidimensional scaling clustering was applied. On average, roughly 740,000 unique TCRB clonotypes were obtained from thymus samples, compared with roughly 89,000 from blood samples.

Sequenced sample: thymocytes. The rearranged segments are TRBV28 and TRBJ1-1, with a weak D call of TRBD1 (6 bases match). This clonotype originated in a girl under three years old with a congenital heart defect. Donor details come from another sample of the same person, matched by shared clones. The sequence in DNA is TGTGCCAGCGCTGATAGGGGGGCTTTCTTT. Its protein reads: CASADRGAFF. The CDR3, completed at both ends by the reference TRBV28 and TRBJ1-1 genes, gives the full variable domain DVKVTQSSRYLVKRTGEKVFLECVQDMDHENMFWYRQDPGLGLRLIYFSYDVKMKEKGDIPEGYSVSREKKERFSLILESASTNQTSMYLCASADRGAFFGQGTRLTVV.